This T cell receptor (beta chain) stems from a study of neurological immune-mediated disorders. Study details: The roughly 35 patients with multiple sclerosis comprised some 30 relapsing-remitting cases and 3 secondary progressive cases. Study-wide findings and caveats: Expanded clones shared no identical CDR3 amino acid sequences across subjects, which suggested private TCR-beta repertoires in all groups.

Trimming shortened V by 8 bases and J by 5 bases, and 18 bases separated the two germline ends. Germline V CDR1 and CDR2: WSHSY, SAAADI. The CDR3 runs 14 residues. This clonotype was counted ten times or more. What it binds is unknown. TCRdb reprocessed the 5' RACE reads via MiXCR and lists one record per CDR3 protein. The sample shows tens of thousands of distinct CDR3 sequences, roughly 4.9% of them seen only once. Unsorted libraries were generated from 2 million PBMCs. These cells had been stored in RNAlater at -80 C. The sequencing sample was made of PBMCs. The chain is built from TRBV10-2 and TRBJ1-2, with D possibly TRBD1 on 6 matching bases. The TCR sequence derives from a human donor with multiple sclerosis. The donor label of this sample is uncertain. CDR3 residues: CASAVGRGSYGYTF. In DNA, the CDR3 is TGCGCCAGCGCCGTGGGTAGGGGGAGTTATGGCTACACCTTC.